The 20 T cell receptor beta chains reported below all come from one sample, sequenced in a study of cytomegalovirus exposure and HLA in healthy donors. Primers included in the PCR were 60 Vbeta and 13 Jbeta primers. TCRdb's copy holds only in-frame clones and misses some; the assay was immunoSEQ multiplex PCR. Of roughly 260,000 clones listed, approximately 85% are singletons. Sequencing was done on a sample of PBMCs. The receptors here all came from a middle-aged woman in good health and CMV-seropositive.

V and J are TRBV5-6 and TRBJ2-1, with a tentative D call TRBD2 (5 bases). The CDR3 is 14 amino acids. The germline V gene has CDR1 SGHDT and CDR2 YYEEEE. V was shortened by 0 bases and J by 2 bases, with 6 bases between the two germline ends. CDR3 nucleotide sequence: TGTGCCAGCAGCTTGGAGAGGGCCTACAATGAGCAGTTCTTC. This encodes CASSLERAYNEQFF.

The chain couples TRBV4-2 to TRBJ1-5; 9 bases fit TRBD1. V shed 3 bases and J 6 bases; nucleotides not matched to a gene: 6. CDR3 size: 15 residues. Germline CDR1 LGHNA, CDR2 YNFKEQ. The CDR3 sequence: CASSHATGGSQPQHF. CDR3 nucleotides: TGTGCCAGCAGCCATGCCACAGGGGGCAGTCAGCCCCAGCATTTT.

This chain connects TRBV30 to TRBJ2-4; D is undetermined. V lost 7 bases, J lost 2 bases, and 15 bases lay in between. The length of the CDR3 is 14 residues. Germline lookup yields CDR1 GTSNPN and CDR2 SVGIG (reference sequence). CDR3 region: CAYAVAGTKNIQYF. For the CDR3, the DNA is TGTGCCTATGCCGTCGCAGGCACCAAAAACATTCAGTACTTC.

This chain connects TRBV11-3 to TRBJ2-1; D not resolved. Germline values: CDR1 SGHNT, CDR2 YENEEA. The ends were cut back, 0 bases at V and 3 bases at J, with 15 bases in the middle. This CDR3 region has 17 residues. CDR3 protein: CASSLDWMASNYNEQFF. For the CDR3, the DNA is TGTGCCAGCAGCTTAGATTGGATGGCTAGTAACTACAATGAGCAGTTCTTC.

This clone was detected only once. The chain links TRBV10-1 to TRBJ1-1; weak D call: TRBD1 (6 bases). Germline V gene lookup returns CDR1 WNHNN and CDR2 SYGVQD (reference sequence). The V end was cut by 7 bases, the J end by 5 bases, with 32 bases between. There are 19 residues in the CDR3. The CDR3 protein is CASTETIFGTPSGGTEAFF. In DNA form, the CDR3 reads TGCGCCAGCACCGAGACAATCTTCGGGACACCTTCGGGGGGAACTGAAGCTTTCTTT.

The CDR3 nucleotides are TGTGCCAGCAGCGCACGGACAGGGGCCGACTATGGCTACACCTTC. Its protein is CASSARTGADYGYTF. J is TRBJ1-2 and V is TRBV7-2, with 9 bases that match TRBD1. V was clipped by 5 bases and J by 3 bases; unmatched bases: 7. Germline CDR1 reads SGHTA; CDR2 reads FQGNSA. The CDR3 sequence is 15 residues long.

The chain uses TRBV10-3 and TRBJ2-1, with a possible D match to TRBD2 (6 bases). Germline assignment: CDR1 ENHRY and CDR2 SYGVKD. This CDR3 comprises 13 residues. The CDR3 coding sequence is TGTGCTACCCAGCGGGTCCCAGCGGATGAGCAGTTCTTC. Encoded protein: CATQRVPADEQFF.

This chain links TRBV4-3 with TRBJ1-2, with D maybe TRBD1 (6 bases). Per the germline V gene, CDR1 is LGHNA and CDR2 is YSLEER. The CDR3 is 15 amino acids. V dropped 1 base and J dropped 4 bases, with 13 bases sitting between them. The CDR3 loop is CASSQASAGAYGYTF. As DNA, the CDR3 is TGCGCCAGCAGCCAAGCTTCGGCAGGGGCCTATGGCTACACCTTC.

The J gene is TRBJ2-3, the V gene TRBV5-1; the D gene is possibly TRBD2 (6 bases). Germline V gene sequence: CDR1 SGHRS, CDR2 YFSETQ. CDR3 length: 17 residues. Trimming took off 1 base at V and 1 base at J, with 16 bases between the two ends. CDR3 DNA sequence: TGCGCCAGCAGCTTGTCAACAAGTGGGACTGGCACAGATACGCAGTATTTT. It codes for CASSLSTSGTGTDTQYF.

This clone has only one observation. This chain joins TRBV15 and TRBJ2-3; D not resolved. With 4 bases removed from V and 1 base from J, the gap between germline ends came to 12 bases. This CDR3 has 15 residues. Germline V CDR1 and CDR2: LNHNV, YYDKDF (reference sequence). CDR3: CATSTLGPGTDTQYF. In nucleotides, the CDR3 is TGTGCCACCAGCACTCTTGGGCCCGGCACAGATACGCAGTATTTT.

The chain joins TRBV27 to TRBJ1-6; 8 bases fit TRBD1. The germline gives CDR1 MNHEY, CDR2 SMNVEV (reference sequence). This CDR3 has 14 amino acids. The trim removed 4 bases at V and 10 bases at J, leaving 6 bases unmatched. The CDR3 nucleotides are TGTGCCAGCAGTTACAGGGGGATAGGGTCACCCCTCCACTTT. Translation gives CASSYRGIGSPLHF.

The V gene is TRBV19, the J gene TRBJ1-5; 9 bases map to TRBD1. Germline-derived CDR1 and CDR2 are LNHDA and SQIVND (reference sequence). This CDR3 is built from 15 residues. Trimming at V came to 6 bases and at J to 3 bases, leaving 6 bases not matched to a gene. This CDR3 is CASSQTGGNNQPQHF. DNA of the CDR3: TGTGCCAGTAGCCAGACAGGGGGTAACAATCAGCCCCAGCATTTT.

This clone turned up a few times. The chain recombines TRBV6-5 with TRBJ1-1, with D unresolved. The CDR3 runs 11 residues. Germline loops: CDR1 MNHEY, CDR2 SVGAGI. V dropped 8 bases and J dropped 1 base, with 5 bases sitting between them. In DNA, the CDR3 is TGTGCCAGCCACAGGAACACTGAAGCTTTCTTT. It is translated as CASHRNTEAFF.

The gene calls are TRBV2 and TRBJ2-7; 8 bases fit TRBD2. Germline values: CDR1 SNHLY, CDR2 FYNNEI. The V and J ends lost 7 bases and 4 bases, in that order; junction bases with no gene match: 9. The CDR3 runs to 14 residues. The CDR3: CASKRAGGQYEQYF. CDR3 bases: TGTGCCAGCAAACGCGCGGGGGGACAATACGAGCAGTACTTC.

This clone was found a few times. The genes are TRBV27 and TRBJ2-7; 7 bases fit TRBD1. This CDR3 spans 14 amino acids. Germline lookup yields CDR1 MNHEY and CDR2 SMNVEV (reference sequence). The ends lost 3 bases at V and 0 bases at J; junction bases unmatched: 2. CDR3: CASSLDRSSYEQYF. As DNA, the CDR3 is TGTGCCAGCAGTTTGGACAGGAGCTCCTACGAGCAGTACTTC.

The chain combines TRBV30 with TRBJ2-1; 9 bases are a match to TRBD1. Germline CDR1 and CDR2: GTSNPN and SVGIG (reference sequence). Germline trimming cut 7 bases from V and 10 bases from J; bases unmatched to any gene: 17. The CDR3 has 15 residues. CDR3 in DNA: TGTGCCTCACAGGGAGAACAGGGGGCGAAACGGGAGCAGTTCTTC. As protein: CASQGEQGAKREQFF.

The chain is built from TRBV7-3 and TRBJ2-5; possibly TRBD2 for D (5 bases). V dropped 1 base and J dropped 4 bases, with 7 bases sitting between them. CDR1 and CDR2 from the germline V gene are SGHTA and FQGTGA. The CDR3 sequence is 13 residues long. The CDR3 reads CASSLIGGETQYF. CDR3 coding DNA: TGTGCCAGCAGCTTAATCGGAGGAGAGACCCAGTACTTC.

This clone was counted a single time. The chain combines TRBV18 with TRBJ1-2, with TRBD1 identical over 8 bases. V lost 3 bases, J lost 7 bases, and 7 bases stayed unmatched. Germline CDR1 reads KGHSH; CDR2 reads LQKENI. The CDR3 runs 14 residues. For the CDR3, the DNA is TGTGCCAGCTCACCGTACAGGGGGGACTCTGGCTACACCTTC. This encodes CASSPYRGDSGYTF.

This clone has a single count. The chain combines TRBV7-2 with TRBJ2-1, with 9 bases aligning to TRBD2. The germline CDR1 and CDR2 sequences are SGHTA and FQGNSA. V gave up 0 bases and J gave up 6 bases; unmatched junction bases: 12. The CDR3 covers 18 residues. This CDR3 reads CASSLASFRGRAGNEQFF. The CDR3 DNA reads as TGTGCCAGCAGCTTAGCTTCGTTTCGCGGGAGGGCGGGCAATGAGCAGTTCTTC.

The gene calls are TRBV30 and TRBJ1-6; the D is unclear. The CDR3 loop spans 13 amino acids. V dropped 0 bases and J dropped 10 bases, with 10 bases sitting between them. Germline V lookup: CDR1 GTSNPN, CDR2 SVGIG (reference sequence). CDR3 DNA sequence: TGTGCCTGGAGTGTTGGCCCCAACTCACCCCTCCACTTT. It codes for CAWSVGPNSPLHF.